The 12 T cell receptor beta chains given below trace back to one sample, sequenced in a study of long-term antiretroviral therapy in people with HIV. The assay used was immunoSEQ (version v3.0), run at survey level. Data came from immunoSEQ multiplex PCR; TCRdb stores just in-frame clones and leaves some out. The data hold tens of thousands of clones, with roughly 85% observed a single time. The source was unsorted PBMCs, collected 2.3 years after starting antiretroviral therapy. The origin of the receptors is a man aged 40-49 years with HIV.

The chain employs TRBV30 and TRBJ2-5, with TRBD2 matching over 11 bases. This CDR3 contains 15 residues. With 3 bases clipped from V and 7 bases from J, the junction kept 10 bases outside the gene matches. From germline, CDR1 is GTSNPN and CDR2 SVGIG (reference sequence). The CDR3 nucleotides are TGTGCCTGGAGGGCGTCCGGGACTAGCGGACCGACCCAGTACTTC. Its translation is CAWRASGTSGPTQYF.

This rearrangement joins TRBV19 to TRBJ1-1; D not certain. Germline assignment: CDR1 LNHDA and CDR2 SQIVND (reference sequence). This CDR3 spans 13 amino acids. V lost 3 bases, J lost 1 base, and 6 bases lay in between. This CDR3 is CASSIPPNTEAFF. The CDR3, as DNA: TGTGCCAGTAGTATCCCCCCGAACACTGAAGCTTTCTTT.

This sequence joins TRBV30 and TRBJ2-5; D gene ambiguous. The CDR3 sequence is 13 residues long. The germline V gene has CDR1 GTSNPN and CDR2 SVGIG (reference sequence). V was cut by 8 bases and J by 5 bases, with 18 bases left in between. CDR3 DNA sequence: TGTGCCCGACTGGGGAATTCGGAGGAGACCCAGTACTTC. Protein: CARLGNSEETQYF.

This sequence joins TRBV5-1 and TRBJ2-7; TRBD2 aligns across 10 bases. From germline, CDR1 is SGHRS and CDR2 YFSETQ. Trimming at V came to 4 bases and at J to 2 bases, leaving 6 bases not matched to a gene. The CDR3 has 15 amino acids. The CDR3 region has the DNA TGCGCCAGCAGCCTCGGGACTAGCGAGACCTACGAGCAGTACTTC. It translates to CASSLGTSETYEQYF.

This clone was detected only a few times. The chain recombines TRBV28 with TRBJ1-2; no clear D gene. CDR1 and CDR2 from the germline V gene are MDHEN and SYDVKM. The V end lost 5 bases, the J end lost 5 bases, and 15 bases lay between the germline ends. This CDR3 has 14 amino acids. CDR3 region: CASSAPIAVYGYTF. CDR3 sequence (DNA): TGTGCCAGCAGTGCACCGATAGCAGTGTATGGCTACACCTTC.

This sequence joins TRBV19 and TRBJ2-1; no clear D gene. CDR1 and CDR2 from the germline V gene are LNHDA and SQIVND (reference sequence). The V end lost 5 bases, the J end lost 8 bases, and 13 bases lay between the germline ends. This CDR3 has 13 residues. Written as DNA, the CDR3 is TGTGCCAGTAGTGAAAAGGGTTGGGATGAGCAGTTCTTC. Translated, it gives CASSEKGWDEQFF.

This sequence joins TRBV6-1 and TRBJ2-7; D is perhaps TRBD1 (5 bases). CDR1 MNHNS and CDR2 SASEGT come from the germline V gene. Trimming removed 0 bases at V and 0 bases at J, with 15 bases between. This CDR3 has 17 amino acids. DNA for the CDR3: TGTGCCAGCAGTGAAGCAGTGGGCAGGGTGGGCTCCTACGAGCAGTACTTC. Translation gives CASSEAVGRVGSYEQYF.

The gene calls are TRBV5-5 and TRBJ1-1, with 8 bases matching TRBD1. The ends lost 0 bases at V and 5 bases at J; junction bases unmatched: 3. Germline CDR1 is SGHKS and CDR2 is YYEKEE (reference sequence). The CDR3 sequence is 14 residues long. The CDR3: CASSLGTGRTEAFF. CDR3 DNA sequence: TGTGCCAGCAGCTTGGGGACAGGGAGGACTGAAGCTTTCTTT.

Only a few counts were recorded for this clone. V usage is TRBV27 and J usage is TRBJ1-5; D is uncertain. CDR3 length: 14 residues. CDR1 is MNHEY and CDR2 is SMNVEV in the germline V gene (reference sequence). V was clipped by 6 bases and J by 0 bases, with 9 bases between them. The CDR3 here is CASSRTASNQPQHF. The DNA for the CDR3 is TGTGCCAGCAGCCGGACGGCTAGCAATCAGCCCCAGCATTTT.

This clone was observed once. The gene calls are TRBV5-8 and TRBJ2-7; D is ambiguous. The germline V gene encodes CDR1 SGHTS and CDR2 YDEGEE. The CDR3 spans 11 residues. V was cut by 4 bases and J by 3 bases, with 5 bases left in between. The CDR3 DNA sequence: TGTGCCAGCAGCGGAAGCTACGAGCAGTACTTC. This sequence encodes CASSGSYEQYF.

This clone occurred once. The rearrangement uses TRBV7-2 and TRBJ2-3; 11 bases map to TRBD1. This CDR3 has 16 amino acids. V shed 1 base and J 4 bases; nucleotides not matched to a gene: 4. Germline CDR1 and CDR2: SGHTA and FQGNSA. DNA for the CDR3: TGTGCCAGCAGCTTAGGTCGGACAGGGGGCGCAGATACGCAGTATTTT. As protein: CASSLGRTGGADTQYF. Using reference TRBV7-2 and TRBJ2-3 for the parts outside the CDR3, the full variable domain is GAGVSQSPSNKVTEKGKDVELRCDPISGHTALYWYRQSLGQGLEFLIYFQGNSAPDKSGLPSDRFSAERTGGSVSTLTIQRTQQEDSAVYLCASSLGRTGGADTQYFGPGTRLTVL.

V and J are TRBV5-1 and TRBJ2-1; D not certain. Germline CDR1 reads SGHRS; CDR2 reads YFSETQ. The CDR3 is 15 amino acids. V dropped 0 bases and J dropped 1 base, with 8 bases sitting between them. The CDR3 DNA is TGCGCCAGCAGCTTGGGGCAGGTATCCTACAATGAGCAGTTCTTC. Protein product: CASSLGQVSYNEQFF. Supplemented by reference TRBV5-1 and TRBJ2-1, the full variable domain reads KAGVTQTPRYLIKTRGQQVTLSCSPISGHRSVSWYQQTPGQGLQFLFEYFSETQRNKGNFPGRFSGRQFSNSRSEMNVSTLELGDSALYLCASSLGQVSYNEQFFGPGTRLTVL.